The subject of this entry is one TCR beta chain. This receptor's antigen is unknown. Base qualities are not provided; no much larger clone lies one nucleotide away. These data are taken from a study of identical twins (dated by TCRdb to the mid-2010s). Looking at the study overall: TCR alpha and beta repertoires from monozygotic twins, unrelated adults of various ages and cord blood were deep-sequenced to test whether fetal clonotypes persist. Replicate twin experiments were performed at different times using different library preparation protocols to rule out contamination.

The CDR3, from cysteine to phenylalanine, totals 18 residues. Only CDR3 DNA remains: 54 bases, in frame from the first base. The V end gives up 5 bases and the J end 3 bases, leaving 8 bases in the junction not matched to a gene. CDR1 and CDR2 were assigned from the germline V gene as MDHEN and SYDVKM. The full study reports these points: Fewer insertions were carried by abundant cord blood beta clonotypes; a weaker similar trend was observed in young adult naive repertoires, while no such trend was observed in memory repertoires. Because the same donors could not be followed over many years, the conclusions depended on cross-sectional statistical analysis. In beta out-of-frame sequences, excess twin sharing was weaker, because having fewer shared sequences lowered the signal-to-noise ratio. Out-of-frame TCR alpha sequences shared between twins showed an excess of low generation-probability sequences compared with coincidental sharing between unrelated individuals. Invariant T cells such as MAIT and iNKT could partly confound zero-insertion analyses, though diverse VJ usage argued against this for most clonotypes. In monozygotic twins, recombination models systematically underestimated out-of-frame TCR alpha sharing, but the models matched the sharing seen between unrelated individuals.

All donors were healthy Caucasians. Three unrelated non-twin adults were additionally sequenced: a male aged 18 to 30, a male aged 50 to 59 and a female aged 50 to 59. Miltenyi CD45RO+ enrichment and human naive T-cell isolation kits were used to isolate memory (CD45RO+) and naive T cells from PBMC. The protocol used for the library was 5' RACE. The instrument was an Illumina HiSeq 2000. A universal primer binding site was introduced by template switching, and a unique molecular identifier was present in the final cDNA, enabling accurate counting of TCR cDNA molecules. First-strand cDNA for TCR alpha and beta chains was synthesized from specific primers in the conserved constant-segment region. To control for contamination, every cDNA library was double barcoded, receiving both a SMART-Mk sample barcode and Illumina barcodes. TruSeq adapter sequences and Illumina sample barcodes were added in two successive PCR steps. Sequencing of the TCR alpha and beta cDNA libraries was done on the Illumina HiSeq platform using custom primers. The paper's processing steps were these. MiGEC processed the raw reads to extract unique molecular identifiers, while MiXCR was used to determine the CDR3 positions. For each individual, recombination models were inferred using an EM algorithm with the repgenHMM and IGoR tools. Shared clonotypes were analyzed with the tcR package in R, and sharing was normalized by the product of cloneset sizes. To study raw recombination free of thymic and clonal selection effects, out-of-frame nonproductive sequences were analyzed. TCRdb took the public reads, trimmed them with fastp at Q25, ran MiXCR for clone calling and kept in-frame beta chains. Each entry is one CDR3 protein sequence, shown with its most common DNA and genes. TCRdb, not the original authors, processed these V and J calls. For this sample the table gives approximately 410,000 distinct CDR3 sequences, of which about a fifth were detected only once. The ten top clones hold around 12% of the sample.

This TCR was recovered from a man aged 45-60 years in good health. The sample consisted of naive T cells sorted from blood. The cell subset or site label on this specimen signifies: cells isolated with a human naive T-cell isolation kit. The chain couples TRBV28 to TRBJ2-3; the junction holds 16 bases that match TRBD2. The base sequence is TGTGCCAGCAGTCCGGGACTAGCGGGGGGGGGCCGGACAGATACGCAGTATTTT. Protein translation: CASSPGLAGGGRTDTQYF.